The rows below give T cell receptor beta chains drawn from one sample of a study of T-cell reconstitution after alpha-beta-depleted transplantation in children. TCRdb fed the PCR reads into MiXCR, producing one record per CDR3 protein. Of some 460,000 distinct CDR3 sequences in the sample, about 17% were seen once. This sample comprised PBMCs, mostly from graft donor cells, obtained 360 days after TCRalphabeta/CD19-depleted stem cell transplant. The receptor source for this set is a boy under two years old who had a stem cell transplant for Wiskott-Aldrich syndrome, so the T cells may come from the graft donor. Both conserved end residues are part of each CDR3. D genes are given only for firm matches. Expanded clones are given a class, and other clones once, few, many or no size at all.

j_call	v_call	d_call	clone_size	cdr3_aa	cdr3_nt
TRBJ2-1	TRBV10-3	.	few	CATAQTTPGGEQFF	TGTGCCACCGCACAAACTACCCCGGGGGGCGAGCAGTTCTTC
TRBJ2-7	TRBV29-1	TRBD2	few	CSVVGGSGAYEQYF	TGCAGCGTTGTAGGCGGGAGTGGAGCCTACGAGCAGTACTTC
TRBJ2-3	TRBV27	.	.	CASSLYGPGGTDTQYF	TGTGCCAGCAGTTTATACGGACCAGGGGGGACAGATACGCAGTATTTT
TRBJ2-5	TRBV13	TRBD1	many	CASSLWTGRYQETQYF	TGTGCCAGCAGCTTATGGACAGGACGGTACCAAGAGACCCAGTACTTC
TRBJ2-1	TRBV12-3/TRBV12-4	.	few	CASSLGLEYPYNEQFF	TGTGCCAGCAGTTTAGGACTAGAGTATCCTTACAATGAGCAGTTCTTC
TRBJ2-5	TRBV28	.	.	CASSLRVSNKETQYF	TGTGCCAGCAGTTTACGGGTTTCGAACAAAGAGACCCAGTACTTC
TRBJ2-6	TRBV7-9	.	few	CASSLDSFSGANVLTF	TGTGCCAGCAGCTTAGACAGCTTCTCTGGGGCCAACGTCCTGACTTTC
TRBJ2-1	TRBV12-3/TRBV12-4	TRBD2	few	CASSPSPGGRGFF	TGTGCCAGCAGCCCTAGCCCTGGCGGGAGGGGGTTCTTC
TRBJ2-7	TRBV7-9	TRBD2	.	CASSISGTLYEQYF	TGTGCCAGCAGCATTAGCGGGACCCTATACGAGCAGTACTTC
TRBJ2-3	TRBV25-1	.	few	CASSEGVSPLTDTQYF	TGTGCCAGCAGTGAAGGAGTGTCCCCACTCACAGATACGCAGTATTTT
TRBJ2-5	TRBV20-1	TRBD1	few	CSARDLDRAQETQYF	TGCAGTGCTAGAGATTTGGACAGGGCGCAAGAGACCCAGTACTTC
TRBJ2-5	TRBV6-5	.	.	CASSYGGRRETQYF	TGTGCCAGCAGTTACGGGGGGCGCCGGGAGACCCAGTACTTC
TRBJ1-5	TRBV12-3/TRBV12-4	.	.	CASRQGAQPQHF	TGTGCCAGCCGGCAGGGCGCTCAGCCCCAGCATTTT
TRBJ2-2	TRBV6-6	.	many	CASSYNTGELFF	TGTGCCAGCAGTTATAACACCGGGGAGCTGTTTTTT
TRBJ2-5	TRBV6-5	.	few	CASSYVFGQSRGKTQYF	TGTGCCAGCAGTTATGTTTTCGGACAGTCGAGAGGGAAGACCCAGTACTTC
TRBJ2-7	TRBV7-9	.	few	CASSLDGGPWDEQYF	TGTGCCAGCAGCTTAGACGGAGGGCCCTGGGACGAGCAGTACTTC
TRBJ1-1	TRBV7-8	TRBD1	.	CASSWDRGTEAFF	TGTGCCAGCAGCTGGGACAGGGGCACTGAAGCTTTCTTT
TRBJ2-1	TRBV20-1	.	few	CSAATGVPYEQFF	TGCAGTGCCGCCACGGGGGTTCCATATGAGCAGTTCTTC
TRBJ1-2	TRBV5-5	.	few	CASSLAPKQSGYTF	TGTGCCAGCAGCTTGGCTCCAAAGCAAAGTGGCTACACCTTC